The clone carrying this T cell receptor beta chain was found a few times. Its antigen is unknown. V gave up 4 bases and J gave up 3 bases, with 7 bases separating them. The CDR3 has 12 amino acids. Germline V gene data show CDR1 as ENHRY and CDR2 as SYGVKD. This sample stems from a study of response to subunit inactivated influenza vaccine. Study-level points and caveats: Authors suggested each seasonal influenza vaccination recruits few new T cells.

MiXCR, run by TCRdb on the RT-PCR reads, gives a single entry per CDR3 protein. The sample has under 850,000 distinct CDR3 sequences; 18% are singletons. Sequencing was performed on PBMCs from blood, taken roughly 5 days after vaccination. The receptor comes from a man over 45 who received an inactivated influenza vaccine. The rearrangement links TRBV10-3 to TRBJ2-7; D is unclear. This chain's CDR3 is CAISVYSYEQYF. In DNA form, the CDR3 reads TGTGCCATCAGTGTTTACAGCTACGAGCAGTACTTC.